This T cell receptor (beta chain) is drawn from a study of naive and memory T cell subsets. Points from the study as a whole: Expression changes during T cell differentiation may affect RNA-based TCR counts. Clonotypes here are unpaired alpha or beta chain sequences.

Trimming removed 4 bases at V and 4 bases at J, with 11 bases between. The length of the CDR3 is 14 residues. CDR1 is KGHDR, CDR2 SFDVKD, per germline. This clonotype was counted many times. Its specificity is not known. The beta constant-region primer was an equimolar mix of two oligonucleotides covering TRBC1 and TRBC2. An oligonucleotide with the SP2 primer and a 12-nucleotide UMI was ligated to the cDNA 3' end. MiXCR, run by TCRdb on the UMI-ligation and nested PCR reads, gives a single entry per CDR3 protein. The sample shows some 36,000 distinct CDR3 sequences, about an eighth of them seen only once.

The specimen sequenced was effector memory CD4+ T cells from blood. The subset is: effector memory, CD45RA- CD27-. The receptor comes from a human donor in good health. The rearrangement links TRBV24-1 to TRBJ2-3; tentatively, D is TRBD1 (6 bases). This CDR3 is CATSDPQGSDTQYF. The DNA of the CDR3 is TGTGCCACCAGTGACCCCCAGGGGTCAGATACGCAGTATTTT.